The 17 T cell receptor beta chains in this list originate from one sample, sequenced in a study of T-cell reconstitution after alpha-beta-depleted transplantation in children. Molecular barcoding with unique molecular identifiers was used for the TCRbeta library. TCRdb recomputed calls from the PCR reads with MiXCR, one row per CDR3 protein. The sample records about 200,000 distinct CDR3 sequences, about 8.4% being singletons. The specimen comprised PBMCs, mostly from graft donor cells, sampled 360 days after TCRalphabeta/CD19-depleted stem cell transplant. The receptors come from a male patient aged 2 to 10 who had a stem cell transplant for acute myeloid leukemia, so the T cells may come from the graft donor.

The chain uses TRBV12-3 or TRBV12-4 and TRBJ2-5, with 7 bases lining up with TRBD2. The CDR3 is 15 amino acids. Trimming removed 3 bases from V and 2 bases from J; junction bases left unmatched: 6. CDR3 in amino acids: CASSFTGGPQETQYF. The CDR3 region has the DNA TGTGCCAGCAGTTTTACGGGGGGACCTCAAGAGACCCAGTACTTC.

The sample holds a few counts of this clonotype. The chain combines TRBV10-3 with TRBJ2-1; D ambiguous. In germline, CDR1 is ENHRY, CDR2 SYGVKD. CDR3 size: 15 residues. V was clipped by 0 bases and J by 6 bases, with 12 bases between them. The DNA of the CDR3 is TGTGCCATCAGTGAGTCGGTACAGACTCCCAATGAGCAGTTCTTC. Protein sequence: CAISESVQTPNEQFF.

The sample holds many counts of this clonotype. The chain has TRBV4-3 and TRBJ2-2; 8 nucleotides align to TRBD2. Germline V gene sequence: CDR1 LGHNA, CDR2 YSLEER. The CDR3 sequence is 15 residues long. Unmatched junction bases numbered 7, after V lost 4 bases and J lost 6 bases. The CDR3 region has the DNA TGCGCCAGCAGCCCGGGACTAGTGTTCGCCGGGGAGCTGTTTTTT. Its translation is CASSPGLVFAGELFF.

There are many counts of this clonotype. The V call is TRBV29-1, the J call TRBJ2-7; 12 bases fit TRBD2. CDR1 is SQVTM, CDR2 ANQGSEA, per germline. This CDR3 comprises 13 residues. V was pared by 1 base and J by 6 bases, with 1 base of the junction left unmatched. The CDR3 region is CSVEGLAGAEQYF. The CDR3 nucleotides read TGCAGCGTTGAAGGACTAGCGGGAGCCGAGCAGTACTTC.

The chain is built from TRBV12-3 or TRBV12-4 and TRBJ2-7, with D perhaps TRBD2 (6 bases). V was clipped by 3 bases and J by 0 bases, with 9 bases between them. The CDR3 covers 14 residues. The chain's CDR3 is CASSLGLFSYEQYF. CDR3 sequence (DNA): TGTGCCAGCAGTTTGGGACTCTTCTCCTACGAGCAGTACTTC.

This clonotype has a handful of counts. The chain couples TRBV25-1 to TRBJ2-1, with a tentative D call TRBD1 (5 bases). Trimming took off 5 bases at V and 6 bases at J, with 23 bases between the two ends. The CDR3 sequence is 17 residues long. Per germline, CDR1 MGHDK and CDR2 SYGVNS. The CDR3 loop reads CASSTYPDTGRINEQFF. CDR3 DNA sequence: TGTGCCAGCAGTACGTACCCCGACACAGGCAGGATCAATGAGCAGTTCTTC.

This clonotype was recorded at least ten times. The chain links TRBV11-2 to TRBJ1-2, with a possible D match to TRBD1 (6 bases). V was trimmed by 3 bases and J by 5 bases, leaving 13 bases between them. This CDR3 has 14 amino acids. CDR1 is SGHAT, CDR2 FQNNGV, per germline. In DNA, the CDR3 is TGTGCCAGCAGCTTTAGGGGGACAAGATATGGCTACACCTTC. Amino acids: CASSFRGTRYGYTF.

The V gene is TRBV12-3 or TRBV12-4, the J gene TRBJ2-5; TRBD1 agrees at 8 bases. This CDR3 contains 17 residues. J was trimmed by 5 bases and V by 7 bases; bases with no gene match: 18. In nucleotides, the CDR3 is TGTGCCAGCAAAGACCTCGGGGGCCAGGGGGCTGAGGAGACCCAGTACTTC. Translated, it gives CASKDLGGQGAEETQYF.

The chain recombines TRBV19 with TRBJ2-1; the D gene could be TRBD1 or TRBD2 (5 bases each). Trimming removed 3 bases at V and 3 bases at J, with 12 bases between. Germline assignment: CDR1 LNHDA and CDR2 SQIVND (reference sequence). The CDR3 consists of 15 residues. CDR3 residues: CASSIWDPIYNEQFF. Here the CDR3 DNA reads TGTGCCAGTAGTATTTGGGACCCAATCTACAATGAGCAGTTCTTC.

The rearrangement joins TRBV14 to TRBJ2-1, with D possibly matching TRBD2 (5 bases). Germline V gene lookup returns CDR1 SGHDN and CDR2 FVKESK. This CDR3 region has 13 residues. V dropped 2 bases and J dropped 12 bases, with 14 bases sitting between them. The CDR3 reads CASSQTLVGGQFF. The DNA for the CDR3 is TGTGCCAGCAGCCAAACCCTGGTCGGAGGGCAGTTCTTC.

Only a few counts were recorded for this clonotype. V usage is TRBV12-5 and J usage is TRBJ2-5; TRBD1 agrees at 7 bases. V trimming: 4 bases; J trimming: 2 bases; junction bases outside the gene matches: 7. The CDR3 has 15 amino acids. CDR1 LGHNT and CDR2 FRNRAP come from the germline V gene. The CDR3 nucleotides read TGTGCTAGTGGTTCCCGACAGGGCCCGCAAGAGACCCAGTACTTC. Translated, it gives CASGSRQGPQETQYF.

This clonotype occurred many times. V is TRBV5-1 and J is TRBJ2-2; no clear D. There are 15 residues in the CDR3. Germline V gene data show CDR1 as SGHRS and CDR2 as YFSETQ. With 0 bases removed from V and 1 base from J, the gap between germline ends came to 7 bases. CDR3 protein: CASSLDPGNTGELFF. CDR3 nucleotide sequence: TGCGCCAGCAGCTTGGACCCCGGGAACACCGGGGAGCTGTTTTTT.

The V call is TRBV20-1, the J call TRBJ2-7; no firm D call. This CDR3 is built from 13 residues. The V gene's germline CDR1 is DFQATT and CDR2 SNEGSKA (reference sequence). V dropped 6 bases and J dropped 3 bases, with 15 bases sitting between them. The CDR3 spells CSASTAWSYEQYV. The CDR3 nucleotides read TGCAGTGCCTCTACGGCGTGGAGCTACGAGCAGTACGTC.

This clonotype has a count of ten or more. The chain couples TRBV6-5 to TRBJ1-1; D gene unclear. Trimming pared 3 bases from V and 3 bases from J, leaving 14 bases between. Germline V gives CDR1 MNHEY, CDR2 SVGAGI. This CDR3 has 15 amino acids. In DNA, the CDR3 is TGTGCCAGCAGTTATCAGTTGAGGGTTGACACTGAAGCTTTCTTT. Translated: CASSYQLRVDTEAFF.

Of note for this clonotype: One base away lies a much larger clone, so this may be a sequencing read error. The rearrangement uses TRBV12-3 or TRBV12-4 and TRBJ2-1; D gene unclear. Trimming removed 1 base at V and 5 bases at J, with 12 bases between. This CDR3 contains 15 residues. CDR3 in DNA: TGTGCCAGCAGTTTAGTGGCAGAAAACGACAATGAGCAGTTCTTC. This translates into CASSLVAENDNEQFF.

This clonotype was detected many times. The chain couples TRBV5-1 to TRBJ1-1; no reliable D call. Trimming removed 4 bases at V and 0 bases at J, with 13 bases between. The CDR3 is 15 residues long. CDR1 is SGHRS, CDR2 YFSETQ, per germline. Here the CDR3 DNA reads TGCGCCAGCAGCCCTGGCAGCTTCATGAACACTGAAGCTTTCTTT. Its translation is CASSPGSFMNTEAFF. The full variable domain, with the rest looked up from reference TRBV5-1 and TRBJ1-1, is KAGVTQTPRYLIKTRGQQVTLSCSPISGHRSVSWYQQTPGQGLQFLFEYFSETQRNKGNFPGRFSGRQFSNSRSEMNVSTLELGDSALYLCASSPGSFMNTEAFFGQGTRLTVV.

The sample holds many counts of this clonotype. This chain uses TRBV29-1 with TRBJ2-7; possible D gene TRBD1, 6 bases. This CDR3 is 12 amino acids long. Germline CDR1 is SQVTM and CDR2 is ANQGSEA. V was clipped by 6 bases and J by 0 bases, with 9 bases between them. CDR3 in amino acids: CSVMTGSYEQYF. CDR3 in DNA: TGCAGCGTGATGACAGGCTCCTACGAGCAGTACTTC.